These 24 T cell receptor beta chains share one sample of origin, sequenced in a study of T-cell reconstitution after alpha-beta-depleted transplantation in children. Unique molecular identifiers were incorporated into the prepared TCRbeta library. TCRdb reprocessed the PCR reads with MiXCR, giving one entry per CDR3 protein. The table records hundreds of thousands of distinct CDR3 sequences, 10% to 15% of them present only once. This sample comprised PBMCs, mostly from graft donor cells, obtained 360 days after TCRalphabeta/CD19-depleted stem cell transplant. Receptors were obtained from a male patient between 5 and 17 years old who had a stem cell transplant for acute myeloid leukemia, so the T cells may come from the graft donor.

This clonotype was observed at least ten times. V and J are TRBV18 and TRBJ2-5, with D perhaps TRBD1 or TRBD2 (5 bases each). With 3 bases removed from V and 1 base from J, the gap between germline ends came to 9 bases. The CDR3 is made up of 14 amino acids. Per the germline V gene, CDR1 is KGHSH and CDR2 is LQKENI. The CDR3 DNA sequence: TGTGCCAGCTCACCGGGGGTATCCCAAGAGACCCAGTACTTC. It encodes CASSPGVSQETQYF.

The chain's CDR3 is CASQWDRGNYNSPLHF. The CDR3 coding sequence is TGTGCCTCCCAATGGGACAGGGGGAATTATAATTCACCCCTCCACTTT. The chain has TRBV10-3 and TRBJ1-6; 11 bases agree with TRBD1. CDR3 length: 16 amino acids. Germline V gives CDR1 ENHRY, CDR2 SYGVKD. Trimming took 11 bases from V and 4 from J; bases not matched to a gene: 10.

This chain joins TRBV7-6 and TRBJ1-1; D is unclear. CDR1 and CDR2 (germline): SGHVS, FNYEAQ. V lost 2 bases and J lost 5, with 9 bases in between. CDR3 size: 13 residues. CDR3 protein: CASSLITVTEAFF. CDR3 nucleotide sequence: TGTGCCAGCAGCTTAATAACAGTTACTGAAGCTTTCTTT.

This clonotype came up many times. The chain joins TRBV5-1 to TRBJ2-3; TRBD2 might be the D (5 bases). The V and J ends lost 0 bases and 1 base respectively, with 15 bases between them. Germline assignment: CDR1 SGHRS and CDR2 YFSETQ. This CDR3 spans 17 amino acids. The CDR3 is CASSLVFRDSRTDTQYF. The DNA of the CDR3 is TGCGCCAGCAGCTTGGTCTTTCGGGATTCCCGCACAGATACGCAGTATTTT.

This clonotype has just a few counts. This rearrangement joins TRBV3-1 to TRBJ2-7; the D gene is possibly TRBD1 (6 bases). The V end lost 8 bases, the J end lost 4 bases, and 15 bases lay between the germline ends. Germline CDR1 is LGHDT and CDR2 is YNNKEL (reference sequence). CDR3 length equals 13 residues. CDR3 loop: CASARGGDYEQYF. Written as DNA, the CDR3 is TGTGCCAGCGCCAGGGGTGGGGATTACGAGCAGTACTTC.

The J gene is TRBJ1-3, the V gene TRBV11-2; 9 bases map to TRBD1. This CDR3 has 18 amino acids. Germline assignment: CDR1 SGHAT and CDR2 FQNNGV. Trimming cost V 5 bases and J 0 bases; bases outside gene matches: 11. CDR3 sequence reads: CASSHTGGGGPSGNTIYF. CDR3 in DNA: TGTGCCAGCAGCCATACAGGGGGCGGAGGCCCCTCTGGAAACACCATATATTTT.

This clonotype was counted only a few times. The chain links TRBV7-9 to TRBJ2-7, with 7 bases fitting TRBD2. This CDR3 is built from 15 residues. The germline V gene encodes CDR1 SEHNR and CDR2 FQNEAQ (reference sequence). Trimming cost V 2 bases and J 0 bases; bases outside gene matches: 4. This CDR3 reads CASSLSSGNSYEQYF. In DNA form, the CDR3 reads TGTGCCAGCAGCTTATCTAGCGGAAACTCCTACGAGCAGTACTTC.

The chain combines TRBV12-3 or TRBV12-4 with TRBJ2-5; 12 bases are a match to TRBD2. This CDR3 region has 17 residues. V was pared by 10 bases and J by 0 bases, with 12 bases of the junction left unmatched. The CDR3 is CATGLGLAGGYQETQYF. CDR3 bases: TGTGCCACGGGCCTGGGGCTAGCGGGAGGGTACCAAGAGACCCAGTACTTC.

Many counts were recorded for this clonotype. This chain links TRBV20-1 with TRBJ2-7, with 8 nucleotides matching TRBD2. From germline, CDR1 is DFQATT and CDR2 SNEGSKA (reference sequence). There are 12 residues in the CDR3. V lost 6 bases, J lost 2 bases, and 3 bases stayed unmatched. The CDR3 reads CSAQRETYEQYF. CDR3 DNA sequence: TGCAGTGCCCAGCGGGAGACCTACGAGCAGTACTTC.

This clonotype was recorded a few times. J is TRBJ1-1 and V is TRBV6-2 or TRBV6-3; tentatively, D is TRBD1 (5 bases). The CDR3 consists of 12 residues. Germline-derived CDR1 and CDR2 are MNHEY and SVGEGT. The V and J ends lost 5 bases and 6 bases respectively, with 10 bases between them. CDR3 loop: CASSTQGAEAFF. The CDR3, as DNA: TGTGCCAGCAGTACCCAGGGAGCTGAAGCTTTCTTT.

The rearrangement uses TRBV20-1 and TRBJ2-3; no clear D gene. CDR3 size: 14 residues. Trimming cost V 3 bases and J 0 bases, with 10 bases left between them. The germline V gene has CDR1 DFQATT and CDR2 SNEGSKA (reference sequence). For the CDR3, the DNA is TGCAGTGCTAGGCCCCCCGGGAGCACAGATACGCAGTATTTT. Protein: CSARPPGSTDTQYF.

This clonotype was detected only a few times. V usage is TRBV7-6 and J usage is TRBJ2-3; possibly TRBD1 or TRBD2 for D (7 bases each). The CDR3 runs to 19 residues. The germline V and J ends were trimmed by 1 base and 1 base, with 21 bases remaining between them. Looked up from germline, CDR1 is SGHVS and CDR2 is FNYEAQ. The CDR3 sequence is CASSLEWGGRGQGTDTQYF. The CDR3 coding sequence is TGTGCCAGCAGCTTAGAATGGGGGGGACGAGGACAGGGCACAGATACGCAGTATTTT.

The chain joins TRBV7-2 to TRBJ2-7; D might be TRBD2 (5 bases). CDR3 length: 15 residues. The germline V and J ends were trimmed by 2 bases and 3 bases, with 14 bases remaining between them. Germline V gene lookup returns CDR1 SGHTA and CDR2 FQGNSA. The CDR3 DNA reads TGTGCCAGCAGCTTATCGGTGAGGGTAAGCTACGAGCAGTACTTC. It yields the protein CASSLSVRVSYEQYF.

Only a few counts were recorded for this clonotype. The gene calls are TRBV7-8 and TRBJ1-5; 8 nucleotides match TRBD1. Germline loops: CDR1 SGHVS, CDR2 FQNEAQ. Trimming took 5 bases from V and 5 from J; bases not matched to a gene: 8. This CDR3 region has 15 residues. The CDR3 DNA is TGTGCCAGCAGCCCTGGACAGGGTCAGCATCAGCCCCAGCATTTT. It encodes CASSPGQGQHQPQHF.

The chain carries TRBV28 and TRBJ2-5; D not resolved. Germline CDR1 and CDR2: MDHEN and SYDVKM. CDR3 size: 12 residues. Trimming stripped 6 bases from V and 5 bases from J, with 10 bases between. The CDR3 loop is CASRRGRETQYF. CDR3 nucleotides: TGTGCCAGCAGACGCGGTCGGGAGACCCAGTACTTC. The full variable domain, in which reference TRBV28 and TRBJ2-5 provide the parts outside the CDR3, is DVKVTQSSRYLVKRTGEKVFLECVQDMDHENMFWYRQDPGLGLRLIYFSYDVKMKEKGDIPEGYSVSREKKERFSLILESASTNQTSMYLCASRRGRETQYFGPGTRLLVL.

The J gene is TRBJ2-7, the V gene TRBV9; D gene uncertain. The CDR3 covers 13 residues. The V gene lost 3 bases and the J gene lost 2 bases, with 9 bases spanning the gap. Per the germline V gene, CDR1 is SGDLS and CDR2 is YYNGEE. CDR3 sequence (DNA): TGTGCCAGCAGCGGCCCCGGTACCTACGAGCAGTACTTC. Protein product: CASSGPGTYEQYF.

This clonotype turned up a few times. The CDR3 nucleotides read TGTGCCAGCTCACCACTAGTCGGACTAGCGGGGTTCAACAATGAGCAGTTCTTC. It encodes CASSPLVGLAGFNNEQFF. The chain is built from TRBV18 and TRBJ2-1; 12 nucleotides agree with TRBD2. The junction had 9 bases not matched to a gene; V was cut back by 1 base and J by 5 bases. Germline V gene sequence: CDR1 KGHSH, CDR2 LQKENI. There are 18 residues in the CDR3.

This clonotype was recorded a few times. The gene calls are TRBV4-3 and TRBJ2-3, with D unclear. Trimming left V 0 bases short and J 8 bases short, with 15 bases between. Germline-derived CDR1 and CDR2 are LGHNA and YSLEER. The CDR3 sequence is 15 residues long. CDR3 protein: CASSQDQERTGTQYF. The CDR3 coding sequence is TGCGCCAGCAGCCAAGACCAGGAAAGGACGGGTACGCAGTATTTT.

This clonotype has ten or more counts. V is TRBV7-3 and J is TRBJ2-7, with D perhaps matching TRBD1 (5 bases). Germline CDR1 is SGHTA and CDR2 is FQGTGA. The V and J ends lost 0 bases and 6 bases respectively, with 12 bases between them. The CDR3 is made up of 14 amino acids. This chain's CDR3 is CASSLTGRWSEQYF. CDR3 DNA sequence: TGTGCCAGCAGCTTAACGGGGCGCTGGAGCGAGCAGTACTTC.

This clonotype was seen a handful of times. The chain combines TRBV5-8 with TRBJ2-2; D remains unclear. Germline CDR1 and CDR2: SGHTS and YDEGEE. V was cut by 2 bases and J by 5 bases, with 10 bases left in between. CDR3 length: 14 residues. This CDR3 is CASSFLERTGELFF. In DNA form, the CDR3 reads TGTGCCAGCAGCTTTTTAGAGAGGACCGGGGAGCTGTTTTTT. Full variable domain (outside the CDR3, taken from reference TRBV5-8 and TRBJ2-2): EAGVTQSPTHLIKTRGQQATLRCSPISGHTSVYWYQQALGLGLQFLLWYDEGEERNRGNFPPRFSGRQFPNYSSELNVNALELEDSALYLCASSFLERTGELFFGEGSRLTVL.

This clonotype appeared a few times. The rearrangement uses TRBV7-2 and TRBJ1-2, with TRBD1 matching 8 bases. This CDR3 is built from 13 residues. Trimming at V came to 5 bases and at J to 8 bases, leaving 7 bases not matched to a gene. Germline loops: CDR1 SGHTA, CDR2 FQGNSA. The CDR3 region has the DNA TGTGCCAGCAGCGCCAGGACAGGGAGCGGCTACACCTTC. This codes for CASSARTGSGYTF.

This clonotype was picked up many times. J is TRBJ2-3 and V is TRBV20-1; 12 nucleotides align to TRBD2. Germline V gives CDR1 DFQATT, CDR2 SNEGSKA (reference sequence). The CDR3 runs to 14 residues. V lost 5 bases and J lost 4; bases outside the gene matches: 4. CDR3 region: CSAFLAGGADTQYF. In nucleotides, the CDR3 is TGCAGTGCTTTCCTAGCGGGAGGGGCAGATACGCAGTATTTT.

CDR3 nucleotides: TGTGCCAGCAGACCGGATTGGGGCACGCACGAGCAGTACTTC. As protein: CASRPDWGTHEQYF. V gene TRBV12-3 or TRBV12-4 combines with J gene TRBJ2-7; TRBD1 is a possible D gene (5 bases). CDR3 length equals 14 residues. V was pared by 6 bases and J by 5 bases, with 17 bases between.

This clonotype was seen only a few times. V is TRBV4-3 and J is TRBJ2-1; TRBD2 matches at 10 bases. Germline loops: CDR1 LGHNA, CDR2 YSLEER. V shed 3 bases, J shed 4 bases, and the junction held 9 bases outside the gene matches. The CDR3 consists of 17 residues. The CDR3 region has the DNA TGCGCCAGCAGCCACGTCTCAGCGGGAGGGCCTTACAATGAGCAGTTCTTC. This gives the protein CASSHVSAGGPYNEQFF.